Here is one T cell receptor beta chain with its context. With 0 bases clipped from V and 2 bases from J, the junction kept 7 bases outside the gene matches. The germline CDR1 and CDR2 sequences are MNHEY and SVGEGT. CDR3 length equals 17 residues. In the authors' workflow: Amplification of reference gene primers provided the estimated nucleated cell counts. Here immunoSEQ multiplex PCR was the method, and the copy in TCRdb shows in-frame clones only, minus some. The V and J calls and clone size were taken over from that table, and D and trimming were inferred from the DNA. Here the sample spans some 43,000 clones, around 90% being singletons. This record comes from a study of blood T cell repertoires in COVID-19. Study-wide context: Sites in the United States, Italy and Spain provided acute and convalescent COVID-19 samples. The cDNA or gDNA used as material had been derived from T cells, B-cell-depleted T cells, or PBMCs.

The TCR originated in a man aged 60-69 years with active COVID-19. The chain links TRBV6-2 or TRBV6-3 to TRBJ2-1, with 7 positions matching TRBD2. The sample consisted of peripheral blood. The CDR3 sequence is CASSYSTPGLTYNEQFF. The CDR3 DNA is TGTGCCAGCAGTTACTCGACCCCGGGACTAACCTACAATGAGCAGTTCTTC.